These 21 T cell receptor beta chains came from one sample sequenced in a study of beta chain features in type 1 diabetes. Expressed TCRB transcripts got sequenced, as all isolated RNA was reverse transcribed. The protocol was immunoSEQ multiplex PCR, while the TCRdb copy is restricted to in-frame clones and leaves out a portion. Among fewer than 550,000 clones listed, 9.5% to 12% were seen once. Sequenced input: naive CD4+ T cells from blood. The receptor source for this set is a woman aged 18-30 years in good health.

This clone has a handful of counts. The V call is TRBV2, the J call TRBJ2-5, with 11 bases fitting TRBD1. The J segment lost 4 bases and the V segment lost 1 base, leaving 2 bases of the junction unmatched. CDR1 is SNHLY, CDR2 FYNNEI, per germline. This CDR3 region has 15 residues. CDR3 amino acids: CASSEGTGGGETQYF. Here the CDR3 DNA reads TGTGCCAGCAGTGAAGGGACAGGGGGCGGAGAGACCCAGTACTTC.

V usage is TRBV5-1 and J usage is TRBJ2-3; D remains unclear. CDR3 size: 16 residues. In germline, CDR1 is SGHRS, CDR2 YFSETQ. Trimming removed 0 bases from V and 2 bases from J, with 13 bases in between. For the CDR3, the DNA is TGCGCCAGCAGCTTGGGGCAGGAATGGCCCACAGATACGCAGTATTTT. This translates into CASSLGQEWPTDTQYF.

This chain's CDR3 is CASSGQDSTYEQYV. In DNA, the CDR3 is TGTGCCAGCAGCGGACAGGATTCTACCTACGAGCAGTACGTC. The J gene is TRBJ2-7, the V gene TRBV7-9; 7 nucleotides agree with TRBD1. The CDR3 covers 14 residues. V lost 5 bases, J lost 2 bases, and 6 bases stayed unmatched. CDR1 and CDR2 (germline): SEHNR, FQNEAQ (reference sequence).

This clone was observed many times. V gene TRBV30 combines with J gene TRBJ1-4; TRBD1 aligns across 9 bases. This CDR3 has 11 residues. Per the germline V gene, CDR1 is GTSNPN and CDR2 is SVGIG (reference sequence). V shed 8 bases and J 5 bases; nucleotides not matched to a gene: 0. CDR3 loop: CAGTGNEKLFF. DNA for the CDR3: TGTGCCGGGACAGGGAATGAAAAACTGTTTTTT.

The gene calls are TRBV5-6 and TRBJ2-6; tentatively, D is TRBD2 (6 bases). Germline CDR1 is SGHDT and CDR2 is YYEEEE. V gave up 4 bases and J gave up 0 bases, with 11 bases separating them. The CDR3 length is 16 residues. CDR3 protein: CASSLREHSGANVLTF. As DNA, the CDR3 is TGTGCCAGCAGCCTCCGGGAGCACTCTGGGGCCAACGTCCTGACTTTC.

This clone was seen only a few times. The chain recombines TRBV30 with TRBJ1-3; unclear D gene. V dropped 2 bases and J dropped 1 base, with 3 bases sitting between them. This CDR3 region has 12 residues. CDR1 and CDR2 from the germline V gene are GTSNPN and SVGIG (reference sequence). The CDR3 protein is CAWSRSGNTIYF. DNA of the CDR3: TGTGCCTGGAGTCGTTCTGGAAACACCATATATTTT.

The rearrangement links TRBV27 to TRBJ2-7, with TRBD2 matching 11 bases. The germline gives CDR1 MNHEY, CDR2 SMNVEV (reference sequence). The CDR3 has 18 residues. V lost 2 bases to trimming and J lost 4 bases; unmatched junction nucleotides: 13. Here the CDR3 reads CASSLTSGKLAGEYEQYF. The CDR3 DNA reads as TGTGCCAGCAGTTTAACCAGCGGGAAACTAGCGGGGGAATACGAGCAGTACTTC.

The V call is TRBV4-2, the J call TRBJ1-2, with 7 bases aligning to TRBD1. The CDR3 is 16 amino acids. V lost 0 bases to trimming and J lost 2 bases; unmatched junction nucleotides: 6. Germline V CDR1 and CDR2: LGHNA, YNFKEQ. CDR3 in amino acids: CASSQDLQGNNYGYTF. The DNA of the CDR3 is TGTGCCAGCAGCCAAGATTTACAGGGGAACAACTATGGCTACACCTTC.

The genes are TRBV5-1 and TRBJ2-2; D uncertain. This CDR3 is built from 15 residues. V lost 0 bases, J lost 8 bases, and 14 bases lay in between. Per germline, CDR1 SGHRS and CDR2 YFSETQ. The CDR3 nucleotides read TGCGCCAGCAGCTTGGACGTACCCTTAGGAGGGGAGCTGTTTTTT. Its translation is CASSLDVPLGGELFF.

The CDR3 region has the DNA TGTGCCACTAAAAGTAGCGGGGCCGCCTACAATGAGCAGTTCTTC. This codes for CATKSSGAAYNEQFF. The J gene is TRBJ2-1, the V gene TRBV15, with 8 bases that match TRBD2. This CDR3 spans 15 amino acids. CDR1 LNHNV and CDR2 YYDKDF come from the germline V gene (reference sequence). Trimming took 9 bases from V and 2 from J; bases not matched to a gene: 9.

This clone came up a few times. This chain links TRBV11-1 with TRBJ2-5; no clear D gene. Trimming removed 0 bases from V and 7 bases from J, with 3 bases in between. Germline loops: CDR1 SGHAT, CDR2 FQDESV (reference sequence). The CDR3 is 11 residues long. The CDR3 region is CASSLARTQYF. CDR3 coding DNA: TGTGCCAGCAGCTTAGCGCGGACCCAGTACTTC.

The V gene is TRBV18, the J gene TRBJ2-7; 7 positions agree with TRBD1. Trimming removed 6 bases from V and 0 bases from J; junction bases left unmatched: 5. The CDR3 has 14 amino acids. The germline V gene has CDR1 KGHSH and CDR2 LQKENI. The CDR3 coding sequence is TGTGCCAGCTCCCAGGGACAGAGCTCCTACGAGCAGTACGTC. Translation: CASSQGQSSYEQYV.

The rearrangement uses TRBV4-2 and TRBJ2-5, with TRBD2 matching over 14 bases. Trimming cost V 1 base and J 4 bases; bases outside gene matches: 8. CDR1 is LGHNA, CDR2 YNFKEQ, per germline. This CDR3 spans 18 amino acids. The CDR3 DNA follows: TGTGCCAGCAGCCAAGCTTCCGGGACTAGCGGGAGAGTAGAGACCCAGTACTTC. It translates to CASSQASGTSGRVETQYF.

V and J are TRBV5-1 and TRBJ2-1; 10 bases match TRBD2. Per the germline V gene, CDR1 is SGHRS and CDR2 is YFSETQ. The CDR3 length is 16 residues. After removal of 4 bases from V and 4 bases from J, the junction contained 8 bases not matched to a gene. CDR3 in amino acids: CASSLRTSGIYNEQFF. CDR3 nucleotides: TGCGCCAGCAGCCTCCGGACTAGCGGCATTTACAATGAGCAGTTCTTC.

This clone was detected a few times. This chain connects TRBV6-5 to TRBJ2-3; D possibly uses TRBD1 or TRBD2 (5 bases each). Germline CDR1 and CDR2: MNHEY and SVGAGI. The CDR3 consists of 14 residues. V was shortened by 6 bases and J by 3 bases, with 13 bases between the two germline ends. The CDR3 loop reads CASSRRDGTDTQYF. As DNA, the CDR3 is TGTGCCAGCAGCCGCCGGGACGGAACAGATACGCAGTATTTT.

This clone was detected a few times. The gene calls are TRBV7-2 and TRBJ2-3; 7 positions match TRBD1. V was pared by 4 bases and J by 1 base, with 5 bases of the junction left unmatched. The CDR3 is 15 residues long. From germline, CDR1 is SGHTA and CDR2 FQGNSA. The CDR3 nucleotides read TGTGCCAGCAGCTCACTTACAGGGGGCACAGATACGCAGTATTTT. Translated: CASSSLTGGTDTQYF.

The chain combines TRBV4-2 with TRBJ1-4, with unresolved D. Germline V lookup: CDR1 LGHNA, CDR2 YNFKEQ. Trimming took 1 base from V and 3 from J, leaving 21 bases between them. The CDR3 has 19 residues. The CDR3 sequence is CASSQVALQLQRPNEKLFF. In DNA, the CDR3 is TGTGCCAGCAGCCAAGTGGCCCTCCAATTACAGAGACCTAATGAAAAACTGTTTTTT.

In nucleotides, the CDR3 is TGTGCCAGCACCCTACCGGGAACCCCGGAGACCCAGTACTTC. This codes for CASTLPGTPETQYF. V and J are TRBV7-2 and TRBJ2-5; the D gene is possibly TRBD2 (5 bases). V was trimmed by 7 bases and J by 5 bases, leaving 17 bases between them. The CDR3 covers 14 residues. Per germline, CDR1 SGHTA and CDR2 FQGNSA.

This clone has a handful of counts. The gene calls are TRBV7-9 and TRBJ2-7; possible D gene TRBD1, 5 bases. Germline V CDR1 and CDR2: SEHNR, FQNEAQ (reference sequence). The CDR3 contains 15 residues. The V end was cut by 5 bases, the J end by 4 bases, with 18 bases between. The CDR3 DNA reads TGTGCCAGCAGCCCATTCAGGGTCTTCGGGTACGAGCAGTACTTC. Protein: CASSPFRVFGYEQYF.

The chain employs TRBV4-3 and TRBJ1-4, with 11 bases lining up with TRBD1. Trimming removed 3 bases from V and 5 bases from J; junction bases left unmatched: 2. This CDR3 contains 15 residues. Germline V gives CDR1 LGHNA, CDR2 YSLEER. In DNA, the CDR3 is TGCGCCAGCAGCCAGCGGGACAGGGGGAATGAAAAACTGTTTTTT. This encodes CASSQRDRGNEKLFF.

This clone was seen a few times. The chain links TRBV10-3 to TRBJ2-7; TRBD1 aligns across 7 bases. The J segment lost 2 bases and the V segment lost 10 bases, leaving 14 bases of the junction unmatched. CDR1 ENHRY and CDR2 SYGVKD come from the germline V gene. This CDR3 is built from 15 residues. CDR3 DNA: TGTGCCACCCTACGGGGACAGCCCAACCCCTACGAGCAGTACGTC. Its protein product is CATLRGQPNPYEQYV.